This TCR beta chain was identified during a study of cytomegalovirus exposure and HLA in healthy donors. The V end lost 0 bases, the J end lost 6 bases, and 13 bases lay between the germline ends. Germline loops: CDR1 SGDLS, CDR2 YYNGEE. The CDR3 has 16 amino acids. With 60 Vbeta and 13 Jbeta primers, the PCR was carried out. The method was immunoSEQ multiplex PCR; TCRdb's version includes in-frame clones alone and lacks a portion of them. Among roughly 93,000 clones listed, about 70% were seen once. Study-wide findings and caveats: The investigators catalogued 150 or so TCR beta chains as cytomegalovirus-associated.

As to this clone: No antigen is known for it.

The sequence was obtained from a man aged 35 to 55 in good health and CMV-seronegative. Sequencing was carried out using PBMCs. The chain combines TRBV9 with TRBJ1-6, with no clear D. The CDR3 sequence: CASSVAPAGVNSPLHF. The CDR3 DNA reads as TGTGCCAGCAGCGTAGCCCCGGCCGGGGTTAATTCACCCCTCCACTTT.